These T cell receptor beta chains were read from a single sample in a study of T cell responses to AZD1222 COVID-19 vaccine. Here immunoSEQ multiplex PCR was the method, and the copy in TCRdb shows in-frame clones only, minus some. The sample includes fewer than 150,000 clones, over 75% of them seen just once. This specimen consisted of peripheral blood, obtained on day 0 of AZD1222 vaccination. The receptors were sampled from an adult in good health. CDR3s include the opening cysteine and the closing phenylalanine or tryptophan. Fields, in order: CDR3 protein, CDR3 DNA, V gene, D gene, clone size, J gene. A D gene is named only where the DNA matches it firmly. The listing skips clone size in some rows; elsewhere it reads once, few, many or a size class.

CDR3 protein: CASSIAGFGGEAFF
CDR3 DNA: TGTGCCAGTAGTATTGCAGGGTTTGGTGGTGAAGCTTTCTTT
V gene: TRBV19
D gene: NA
clone size: many
J gene: TRBJ1-1

CDR3 protein: CASSLALSGGGFYNEQFF
CDR3 DNA: TGTGCCAGCAGCTTAGCGCTGAGCGGGGGGGGATTTTACAATGAGCAGTTCTTC
V gene: TRBV7-2
D gene: TRBD2
clone size: NA
J gene: TRBJ2-1

CDR3 protein: CASSTGLAGPQETQYF
CDR3 DNA: TGTGCCAGCAGTACAGGACTAGCGGGCCCGCAAGAGACCCAGTACTTC
V gene: TRBV27
D gene: TRBD2
clone size: NA
J gene: TRBJ2-5

CDR3 protein: CARTTFRNEKLFF
CDR3 DNA: TGTGCCCGGACCACTTTTAGGAATGAAAAACTGTTTTTT
V gene: TRBV30
D gene: NA
clone size: NA
J gene: TRBJ1-4

CDR3 protein: CASSPSGNEQFF
CDR3 DNA: TGTGCCAGCAGCCCCTCTGGCAATGAGCAGTTCTTC
V gene: TRBV5-8
D gene: NA
clone size: NA
J gene: TRBJ2-1

CDR3 protein: CASSPPVGTGGARLNEKLFF
CDR3 DNA: TGTGCCAGCAGCCCTCCCGTAGGGACAGGGGGCGCCCGGTTAAATGAAAAACTGTTTTTT
V gene: TRBV9
D gene: TRBD1
clone size: NA
J gene: TRBJ1-4

CDR3 protein: CASSSVVGTEAFF
CDR3 DNA: TGTGCCAGTAGCTCCGTGGTAGGTACTGAAGCTTTCTTT
V gene: TRBV19
D gene: NA
clone size: NA
J gene: TRBJ1-1

CDR3 protein: CSASGGGYQPQHF
CDR3 DNA: TGCAGTGCTAGTGGGGGGGGCTATCAGCCCCAGCATTTT
V gene: TRBV20-1
D gene: NA
clone size: NA
J gene: TRBJ1-5

CDR3 protein: CASSYTRTGTYNEQFF
CDR3 DNA: TGTGCCAGCAGTTACACAAGGACAGGCACCTACAATGAGCAGTTCTTC
V gene: TRBV7-3
D gene: TRBD1
clone size: NA
J gene: TRBJ2-1

CDR3 protein: CASSLAAAYEQYF
CDR3 DNA: TGTGCCAGCAGCTTAGCAGCCGCCTACGAGCAGTACTTC
V gene: TRBV7-9
D gene: NA
clone size: many
J gene: TRBJ2-7

CDR3 protein: CASRAGTGGFEQYF
CDR3 DNA: TGCGCCAGCAGGGCTGGGACAGGGGGCTTCGAGCAGTACTTC
V gene: TRBV5-1
D gene: TRBD1
clone size: NA
J gene: TRBJ2-7

CDR3 protein: CASSRDRVSNQPQHF
CDR3 DNA: TGTGCCAGCAGTAGGGACAGGGTCAGCAATCAGCCCCAGCATTTT
V gene: TRBV6-5
D gene: TRBD1
clone size: NA
J gene: TRBJ1-5

CDR3 protein: CASSRDRGSARDYQPQHF
CDR3 DNA: TGCGCCAGCAGCCGGGACAGGGGGAGTGCTCGGGACTATCAGCCCCAGCATTTT
V gene: TRBV4-1
D gene: TRBD1
clone size: once
J gene: TRBJ1-5

CDR3 protein: CATNGGSNQPQHF
CDR3 DNA: TGTGCCACCAACGGGGGAAGCAATCAGCCCCAGCATTTT
V gene: TRBV24-1
D gene: NA
clone size: NA
J gene: TRBJ1-5

CDR3 protein: CASSFLSGQPQHF
CDR3 DNA: TGTGCCAGCAGTTTTCTTTCCGGACAGCCCCAGCATTTT
V gene: TRBV12-3/TRBV12-4
D gene: NA
clone size: NA
J gene: TRBJ1-5

CDR3 protein: CASSLADPGELFF
CDR3 DNA: TGTGCCAGCAGCTTAGCGGATCCCGGGGAGCTGTTTTTT
V gene: TRBV7-2
D gene: NA
clone size: NA
J gene: TRBJ2-2

CDR3 protein: CASSDVGRNSPLHF
CDR3 DNA: TGTGCCAGCAGTGATGTGGGCAGGAATTCACCCCTCCACTTT
V gene: TRBV2
D gene: NA
clone size: NA
J gene: TRBJ1-6

CDR3 protein: CASSSRGRSGLETQYF
CDR3 DNA: TGTGCCAGCAGCAGCAGGGGACGATCGGGATTGGAGACCCAGTACTTC
V gene: TRBV11-3
D gene: NA
clone size: NA
J gene: TRBJ2-5